This T cell receptor (beta chain) came from a study of beta chain features in type 1 diabetes. Study conclusions and caveats: Among patients with Type 1 diabetes, TCRB CDR3s were moderately but significantly shorter in every one of the four CD4+ subsets. Within patients, naive, central memory and Treg TCRB repertoires seemed more similar than within healthy donors. The study found fewer insertions and more deletions at VDJ junctions in type 1 diabetes patients.

Naive, central memory, regulatory and stem cell-like memory cells within the CD4+ compartment were sorted using CD45RO/CCR7/CD25/CD127/CD95/CD27. What was sequenced were expressed TCRB transcripts, since all of the isolated RNA had been reverse transcribed. Naive, central memory and regulatory T cell samples averaged roughly 3.7 million immunoSEQ reads each. Clones were sequenced by immunoSEQ multiplex PCR, and TCRdb holds only the in-frame ones, with some missing. The sample records under 850,000 clones, 13% being singletons. To note about this clone: The antigen remains undetermined.

The V gene's germline CDR1 is SGHVS and CDR2 FNYEAQ. The CDR3 sequence is 13 residues long. Trimming removed 4 bases at V and 7 bases at J, with 14 bases between. This receptor was taken from a young man with type 1 diabetes. Sequenced: naive CD4+ T cells from blood. The J gene is TRBJ2-7, the V gene TRBV7-6; tentative D call: TRBD1 (6 bases). DNA for the CDR3: TGTGCCAGCAGCTCCTACAGGGATGTGGAGCAGTACTTC. Its protein is CASSSYRDVEQYF. Full variable domain (missing parts from reference TRBV7-6 and TRBJ2-7): GAGVSQSPRYKVTKRGQDVALRCDPISGHVSLYWYRQALGQGPEFLTYFNYEAQQDKSGLPNDRFSAERPEGSISTLTIQRTEQRDSAMYRCASSSYRDVEQYFGPGTRLTVT.